This T cell receptor beta chain is from a study of cytomegalovirus exposure and HLA in healthy donors. The wider study: In an earlier analysis, 90 million to 120 million unique TCR beta sequences were found from about 179 million T cells. Study-level points and caveats: In an earlier analysis, productive rearrangement rates for most beta V segments clustered near 87% or 30%. Across HLA loci, a later analysis found differing TCR association rates, with DRB1 most and HLA-C fewest. According to the study, roughly 160 TCR beta chains were cytomegalovirus-associated.

PCR involved 60 Vbeta and 13 Jbeta primers. Measured with immunoSEQ multiplex PCR; TCRdb has only the in-frame clones, and not every one. The sample gives about 180,000 clones, 75% to 85% of which show up once; 1.5% to 2% is in the top ten. Germline V gives CDR1 SEHNR, CDR2 FQNEAQ (reference sequence). The CDR3 covers 14 residues. V shed 5 bases, J shed 3 bases, and the junction held 4 bases outside the gene matches. This clone was recorded once. Its antigen remains unidentified. V gene TRBV7-9 combines with J gene TRBJ2-7, with TRBD1 matching over 10 bases. The sequence derives from a man younger than 35 in good health and CMV-seronegative. What was sequenced was PBMCs. The DNA for the CDR3 is TGTGCCAGCAGCCCCGGGACAGGGGACTACGAGCAGTACTTC. It specifies CASSPGTGDYEQYF.